A selection of T cell receptor beta chains follows, all from one sample in a study of blood T cell repertoires in COVID-19. Profiled with immunoSEQ multiplex PCR; TCRdb holds only in-frame clones, not every one. This table has approximately 94,000 clones, 75% to 85% appearing once. The sample consisted of peripheral blood. The receptors derive from a man aged 55 to 70 with acute or convalescent COVID-19. CDR3s include the opening cysteine and the closing phenylalanine or tryptophan.

V gene | CDR3 protein
TRBV6-5 | CASSTGTSGVAEQFF
TRBV5-1 | CASSFAFGEGKLFF
TRBV2 | CANLEGGGSQETQYF
TRBV4-3 | CASSQEVTVGSSYNEQFF
TRBV5-1 | CASSLTGTGIVETQYF
TRBV11-2 | CASSLAGQGPHGYTF
TRBV30 | CAWSPRENTEAFF
TRBV1 | CTSSQPQGAVYEQYF
TRBV7-3 | CASSLRGITGVDTQYF
TRBV7-2 | CASSIGLLGSGNTIYF
TRBV10-3 | CAISESRQGAVRETQYF
TRBV5-4 | CASSSILAGGANEQFF
TRBV6-5 | CASRSSETQYF
TRBV18 | CASSYTSGQNLNQPQHF
TRBV7-9 | CASSDRDRGAFF
TRBV2 | CASSGDYNTDTQYF
TRBV9 | CASSVGGTGGQETQYF
TRBV28 | CASSLVGPYNSPLHF
TRBV5-6 | CASSMGQGVAEAFF
TRBV29-1 | CSVVRDRGGTGELFF
TRBV10-3 | CAISPTGMNTEAFF
TRBV6-5 | CASGGLAGETQYF
TRBV7-2 | CASSSVGPRETQYF
TRBV7-2 | CASSLLLPNRGGSGYTF
TRBV28 | CASSSGGFRNQPQHF
TRBV4-1 | CASSQDRPARGMETQYF
TRBV19 | CASTPTGGIGSPLHF
TRBV2 | CASLATGQLNTEAFF
TRBV13 | CASSSGQGKSSEAFF
TRBV6-5 | CASSYSRQGYTEAFF
TRBV19 | CASSFQVNSNQPQHF
TRBV4-1 | CASSQVVSQETQYF
TRBV5-5 | CASSLLSGSDTQYF
TRBV7-3 | CASSLNRQDGGYTF
TRBV12-3/TRBV12-4 | CATGQGNGEAFF
TRBV7-8 | CASSPGTPDQPQHF
TRBV28 | CASSFSGLWVSYNEQFF
TRBV27 | CASSLERGRSYEQYF
TRBV7-2 | CASSPTGSNQPQHF
TRBV15 | CATSRDLSRQGAKGYTF
TRBV6-5 | CASAREYNSPLHF
TRBV6-5 | CASSSDRSNQPQHF
TRBV6-5 | CASSYSGGGGEAFF
TRBV5-1 | CASSEQGFDTQYF
TRBV5-8 | CASSLTGNFGYTF
TRBV3-1/TRBV3-2 | CASSLSTWFSVLTF
TRBV7-8 | CASSLATGDYGYTF
TRBV4-2 | CASTNTGKGSNEQYF
TRBV11-2 | CASSLGGGAQDTQYF
TRBV9 | CASSGESGVQFF
TRBV6-2/TRBV6-3 | CASSYSPGQGANF
TRBV5-1 | CASSLESSGGQETQYF
TRBV19 | CASSLTGGINQPQHF
TRBV18 | CASSPRGQGAETQYF
TRBV7-9 | CASSLGQGVTPLHF
TRBV15 | CATSRALREGPYNEQFF
TRBV24-1 | CATSDLDGGYNEQFF